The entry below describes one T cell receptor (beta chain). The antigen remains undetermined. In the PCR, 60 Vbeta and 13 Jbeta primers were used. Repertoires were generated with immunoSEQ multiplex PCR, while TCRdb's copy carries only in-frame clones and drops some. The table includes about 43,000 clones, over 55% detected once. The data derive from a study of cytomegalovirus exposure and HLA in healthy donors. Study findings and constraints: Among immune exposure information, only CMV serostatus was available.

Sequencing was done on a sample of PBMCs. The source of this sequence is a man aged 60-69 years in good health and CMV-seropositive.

The CDR3: CASSQDKGTGSDIQYF. The CDR3 bases are TGCGCCAGCAGCCAAGACAAAGGGACAGGGTCGGACATTCAGTACTTC. The chain has TRBV4-3 and TRBJ2-4; 9 bases are shared with TRBD1. Trimming removed 0 bases from V and 8 bases from J; junction bases left unmatched: 8. The germline CDR1 and CDR2 sequences are LGHNA and YSLEER. This CDR3 has 16 amino acids.